The clone carrying this T cell receptor beta chain was seen just once. Its cognate antigen is unknown. From the reads, TCRdb called clonotypes with MiXCR, one entry per CDR3 protein. This sample yields 650,000 to 900,000 distinct CDR3 sequences, of which approximately 32% are seen a single time; around 12% belongs to the top ten. The data originate from a study of T cell repertoires in cytomegalovirus infection. As for the study in general: HLA-B-restricted CMV epitopes that are well studied were used alongside recently identified HLA-C-restricted ones. Indications came from public TCR beta signatures; they pointed to CMV infection and to a matching HLA type. Findings of the study overall: CMV carriers with the relevant HLA were identified by cumulative public TCR beta family frequency.

The CDR3 covers 12 residues. In germline, CDR1 is MNHNS, CDR2 SASEGT. Sample: cultured CD8+ T cells from PBMCs, taken from culture after CMV antigen stimulation. The genes are TRBV6-1 and TRBJ1-1; D unclear. This clonotype originated in a human donor in good health (CMV status not recorded). Some clones in this sample may be carry-over from other donors' samples. The CDR3 DNA reads as TGTGTCACCTGCGCGCCGAACACTGAAGCTTTCTTT. Translated: CVTCAPNTEAFF.